This T cell receptor beta chain originates from a study of control samples from healthy donors and cancer patients. The ends were cut back, 10 bases at V and 2 bases at J, with 11 bases in the middle. The CDR3 length is 12 residues. Germline loops: CDR1 MNHEY, CDR2 SVGAGI. TCRdb's table, derived via immunoSEQ multiplex PCR, lists solely in-frame clones and lacks some. The sample includes about 130,000 clones, about 95% seen only once; the top ten take 14%. The sequencing sample was made of PBMCs. This sequence originates from a man in his sixties with colorectal cancer. This chain joins TRBV6-5 and TRBJ2-5; D not resolved. In nucleotides, the CDR3 is TGTGCCACCCGGGCGCCTCAAGAGACCCAGTACTTC. It translates to CATRAPQETQYF.